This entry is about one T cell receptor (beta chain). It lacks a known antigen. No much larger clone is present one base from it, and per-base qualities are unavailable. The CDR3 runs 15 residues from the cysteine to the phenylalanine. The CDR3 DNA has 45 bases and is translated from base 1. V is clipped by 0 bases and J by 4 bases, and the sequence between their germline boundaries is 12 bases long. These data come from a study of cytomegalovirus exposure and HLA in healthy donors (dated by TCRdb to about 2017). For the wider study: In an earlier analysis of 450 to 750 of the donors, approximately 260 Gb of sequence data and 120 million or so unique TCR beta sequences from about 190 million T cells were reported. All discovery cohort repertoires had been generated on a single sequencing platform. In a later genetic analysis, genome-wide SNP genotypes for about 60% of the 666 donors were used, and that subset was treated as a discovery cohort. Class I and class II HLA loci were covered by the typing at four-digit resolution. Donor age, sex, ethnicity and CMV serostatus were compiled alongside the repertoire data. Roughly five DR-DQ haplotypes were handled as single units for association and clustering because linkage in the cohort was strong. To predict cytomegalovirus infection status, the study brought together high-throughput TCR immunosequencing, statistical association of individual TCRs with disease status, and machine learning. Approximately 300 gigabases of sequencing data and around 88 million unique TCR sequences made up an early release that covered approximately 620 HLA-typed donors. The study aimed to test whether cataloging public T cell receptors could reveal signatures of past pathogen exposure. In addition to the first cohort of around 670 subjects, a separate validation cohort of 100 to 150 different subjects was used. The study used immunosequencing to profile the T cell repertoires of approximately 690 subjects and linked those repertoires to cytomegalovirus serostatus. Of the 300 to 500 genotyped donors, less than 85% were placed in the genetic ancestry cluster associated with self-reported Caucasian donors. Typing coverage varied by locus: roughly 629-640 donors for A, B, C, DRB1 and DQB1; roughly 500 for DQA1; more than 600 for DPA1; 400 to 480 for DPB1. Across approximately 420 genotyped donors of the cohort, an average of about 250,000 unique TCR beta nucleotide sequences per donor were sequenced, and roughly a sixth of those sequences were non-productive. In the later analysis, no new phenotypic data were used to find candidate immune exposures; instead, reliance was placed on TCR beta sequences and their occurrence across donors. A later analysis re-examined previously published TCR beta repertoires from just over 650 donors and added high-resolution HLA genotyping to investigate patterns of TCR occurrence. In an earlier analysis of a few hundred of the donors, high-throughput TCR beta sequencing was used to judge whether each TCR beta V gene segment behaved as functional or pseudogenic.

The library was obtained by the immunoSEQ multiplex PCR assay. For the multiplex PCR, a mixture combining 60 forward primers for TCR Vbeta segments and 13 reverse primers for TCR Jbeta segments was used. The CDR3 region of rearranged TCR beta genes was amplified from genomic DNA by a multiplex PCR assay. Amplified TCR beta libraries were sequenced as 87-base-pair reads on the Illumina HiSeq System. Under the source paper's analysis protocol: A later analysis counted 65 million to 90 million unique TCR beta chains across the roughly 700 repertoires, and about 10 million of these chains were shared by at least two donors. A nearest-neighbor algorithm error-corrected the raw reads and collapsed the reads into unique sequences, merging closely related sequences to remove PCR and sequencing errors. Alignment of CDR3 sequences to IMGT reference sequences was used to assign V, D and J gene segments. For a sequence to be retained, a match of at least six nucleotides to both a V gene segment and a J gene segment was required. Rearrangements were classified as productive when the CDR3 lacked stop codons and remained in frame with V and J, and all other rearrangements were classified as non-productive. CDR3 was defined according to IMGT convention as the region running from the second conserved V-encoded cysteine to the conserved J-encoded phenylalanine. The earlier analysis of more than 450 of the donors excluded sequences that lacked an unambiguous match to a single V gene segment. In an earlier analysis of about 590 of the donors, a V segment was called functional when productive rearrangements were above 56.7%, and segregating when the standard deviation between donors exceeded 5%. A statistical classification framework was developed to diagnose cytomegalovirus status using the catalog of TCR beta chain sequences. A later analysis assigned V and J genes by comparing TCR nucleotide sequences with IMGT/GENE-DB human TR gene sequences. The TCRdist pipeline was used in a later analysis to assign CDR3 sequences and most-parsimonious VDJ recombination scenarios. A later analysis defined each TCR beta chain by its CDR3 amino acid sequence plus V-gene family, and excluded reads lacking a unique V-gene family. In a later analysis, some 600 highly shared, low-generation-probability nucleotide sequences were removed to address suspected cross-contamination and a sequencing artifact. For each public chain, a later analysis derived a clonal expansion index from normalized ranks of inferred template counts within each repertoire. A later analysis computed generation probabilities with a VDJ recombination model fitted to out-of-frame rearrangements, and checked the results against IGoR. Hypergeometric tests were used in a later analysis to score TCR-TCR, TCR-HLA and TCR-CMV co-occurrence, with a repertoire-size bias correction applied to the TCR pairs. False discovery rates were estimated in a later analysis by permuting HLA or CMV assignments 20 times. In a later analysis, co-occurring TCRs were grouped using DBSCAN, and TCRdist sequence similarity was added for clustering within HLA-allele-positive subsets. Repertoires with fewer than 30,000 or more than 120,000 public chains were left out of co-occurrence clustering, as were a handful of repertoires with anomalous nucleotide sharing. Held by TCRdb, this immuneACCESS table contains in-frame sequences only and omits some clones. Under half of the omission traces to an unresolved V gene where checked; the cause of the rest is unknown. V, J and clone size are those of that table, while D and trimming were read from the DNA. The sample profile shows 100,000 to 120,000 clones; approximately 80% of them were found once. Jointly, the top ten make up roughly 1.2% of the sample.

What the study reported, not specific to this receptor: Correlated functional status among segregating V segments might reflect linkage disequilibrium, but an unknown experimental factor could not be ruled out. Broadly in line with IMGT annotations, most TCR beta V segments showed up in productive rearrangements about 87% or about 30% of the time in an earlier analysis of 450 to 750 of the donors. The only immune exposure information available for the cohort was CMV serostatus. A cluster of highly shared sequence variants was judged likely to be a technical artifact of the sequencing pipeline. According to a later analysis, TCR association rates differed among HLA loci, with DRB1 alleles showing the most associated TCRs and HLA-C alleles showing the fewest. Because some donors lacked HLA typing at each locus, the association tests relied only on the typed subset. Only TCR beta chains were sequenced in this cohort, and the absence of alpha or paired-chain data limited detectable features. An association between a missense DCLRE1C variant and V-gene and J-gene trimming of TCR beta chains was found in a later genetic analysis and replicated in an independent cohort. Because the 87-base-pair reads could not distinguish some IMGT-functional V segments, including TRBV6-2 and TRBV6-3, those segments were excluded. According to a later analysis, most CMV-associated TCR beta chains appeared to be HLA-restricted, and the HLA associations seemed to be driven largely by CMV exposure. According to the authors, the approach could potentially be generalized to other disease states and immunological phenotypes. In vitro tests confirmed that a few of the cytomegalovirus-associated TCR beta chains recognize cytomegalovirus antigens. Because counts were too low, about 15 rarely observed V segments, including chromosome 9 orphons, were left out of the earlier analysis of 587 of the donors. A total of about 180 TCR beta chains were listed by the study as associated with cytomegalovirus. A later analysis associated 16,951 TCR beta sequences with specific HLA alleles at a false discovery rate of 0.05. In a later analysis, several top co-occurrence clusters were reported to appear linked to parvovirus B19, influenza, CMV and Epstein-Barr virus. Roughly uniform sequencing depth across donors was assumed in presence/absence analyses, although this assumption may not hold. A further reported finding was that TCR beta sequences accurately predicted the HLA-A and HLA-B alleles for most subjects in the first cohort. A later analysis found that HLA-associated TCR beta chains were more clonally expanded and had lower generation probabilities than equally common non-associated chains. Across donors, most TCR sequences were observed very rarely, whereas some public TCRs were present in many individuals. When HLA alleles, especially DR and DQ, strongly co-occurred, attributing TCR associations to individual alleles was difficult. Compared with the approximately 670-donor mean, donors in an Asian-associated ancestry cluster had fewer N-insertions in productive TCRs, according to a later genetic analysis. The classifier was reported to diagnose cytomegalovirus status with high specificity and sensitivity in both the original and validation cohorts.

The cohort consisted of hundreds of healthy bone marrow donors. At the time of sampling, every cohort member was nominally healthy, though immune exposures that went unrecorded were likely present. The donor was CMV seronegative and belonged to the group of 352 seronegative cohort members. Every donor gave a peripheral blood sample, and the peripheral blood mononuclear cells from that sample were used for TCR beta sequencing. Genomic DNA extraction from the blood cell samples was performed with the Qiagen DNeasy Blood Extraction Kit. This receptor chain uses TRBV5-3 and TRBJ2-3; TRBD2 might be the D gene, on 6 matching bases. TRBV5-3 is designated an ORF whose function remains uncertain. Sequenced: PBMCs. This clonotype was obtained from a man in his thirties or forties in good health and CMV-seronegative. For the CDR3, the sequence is CARSLGGGVADTQYF. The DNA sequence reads TGTGCCAGAAGCTTGGGTGGCGGGGTGGCAGATACGCAGTATTTT.